These 18 T cell receptor beta chains were sequenced from one sample in a study of OX40 agonist ivuxolimab in advanced cancers. The assay was immunoSEQ multiplex PCR, and TCRdb's table has in-frame clones only and misses some. The sample contains about 60,000 clones, 83% of which appear only once. Sequencing was performed on CD4+ or CD8+ T cells sorted from blood, taken in a trial of the OX40 agonist ivuxolimab. The receptor source for this set is an adult with an advanced solid tumor such as melanoma, head and neck, liver or kidney cancer.

A single count supports this clone. The genes are TRBV11-3 and TRBJ2-1; 11 bases are a match to TRBD2. Germline trimming cut 5 bases from V and 8 bases from J; bases unmatched to any gene: 8. The CDR3 covers 15 residues. Germline CDR1 is SGHNT and CDR2 is YENEEA. CDR3: CASSPTSGSSHEQFF. In DNA form, the CDR3 reads TGTGCCAGCAGCCCAACTAGCGGGAGTTCTCATGAGCAGTTCTTC.

The chain joins TRBV2 to TRBJ1-2; D is unclear. Germline CDR1 is SNHLY and CDR2 is FYNNEI. The CDR3 is 14 residues long. Trimming pared 5 bases from V and 8 bases from J, leaving 18 bases between. CDR3 nucleotide sequence: TGTGCCAGCAGTCCTATTGCGGCGGGCGTAGGCTACACCTTC. Translating gives CASSPIAAGVGYTF.

The chain is built from TRBV6-5 and TRBJ2-2; D is unresolved. This CDR3 is built from 12 residues. Germline V gene sequence: CDR1 MNHEY, CDR2 SVGAGI. Trimming removed 4 bases at V and 4 bases at J, with 4 bases between. CDR3 DNA: TGTGCCAGCAGTTTATCCACCGGGGAGCTGTTTTTT. This codes for CASSLSTGELFF.

By share of the sample, this clone is medium-sized. The gene calls are TRBV19 and TRBJ1-4; D is unclear. CDR1 is LNHDA, CDR2 SQIVND, per germline (reference sequence). CDR3 length: 14 residues. With 3 bases removed from V and 9 bases from J, the gap between germline ends came to 14 bases. The CDR3 region has the DNA TGTGCCAGTAGTATTGAATCGGAGGGTCAAAAACTGTTTTTT. Residues: CASSIESEGQKLFF. Variable domain in full (rest from reference TRBV19 and TRBJ1-4): DGGITQSPKYLFRKEGQNVTLSCEQNLNHDAMYWYRQDPGQGLRLIYYSQIVNDFQKGDIAEGYSVSREKKESFPLTVTSAQKNPTAFYLCASSIESEGQKLFFGSGTQLSVL.

This clone was observed a single time. V gene TRBV19 combines with J gene TRBJ1-1, with a weak D call TRBD1 (5 bases). Trimming took 7 bases from V and 1 from J, leaving 22 bases between them. The CDR3 consists of 17 residues. The V gene's germline CDR1 is LNHDA and CDR2 SQIVND (reference sequence). The CDR3 DNA is TGTGCCAGTAAGGGAGCGGGGCAGTGGATAACGAACACTGAAGCTTTCTTT. Its protein is CASKGAGQWITNTEAFF.

This chain connects TRBV5-1 to TRBJ2-3, with D maybe TRBD1 (5 bases). The CDR3 contains 14 residues. Germline CDR1 is SGHRS and CDR2 is YFSETQ. With 7 bases removed from V and 2 bases from J, the gap between germline ends came to 14 bases. Here the CDR3 reads CASRPQGTTDTQYF. DNA of the CDR3: TGCGCCAGCCGCCCGCAGGGTACCACAGATACGCAGTATTTT.

The chain links TRBV5-1 to TRBJ1-5; D gene unclear. Germline V lookup: CDR1 SGHRS, CDR2 YFSETQ. The CDR3 is made up of 15 amino acids. The V end lost 5 bases, the J end lost 7 bases, and 19 bases lay between the germline ends. The CDR3 nucleotides are TGCGCCAGCAGTTTTAATCCGGGGATGGGACAGCCCCAGCATTTT. Translated: CASSFNPGMGQPQHF.

The chain combines TRBV19 with TRBJ2-6; D unresolved. From germline, CDR1 is LNHDA and CDR2 SQIVND (reference sequence). The CDR3 contains 18 residues. V lost 3 bases and J lost 0, with 15 bases in between. This CDR3 is CASSIRQSAPSGANVLTF. The CDR3 bases are TGTGCCAGTAGTATTCGGCAGTCCGCTCCCTCTGGGGCCAACGTCCTGACTTTC.

This sequence joins TRBV11-2 and TRBJ2-3; D is possibly TRBD2 (6 bases). The CDR3 spans 14 residues. Germline-derived CDR1 and CDR2 are SGHAT and FQNNGV. V was clipped by 4 bases and J by 6 bases, with 14 bases between them. The chain's CDR3 is CASSSLTSRDTQYF. CDR3 DNA: TGTGCCAGCAGCTCCCTCACTAGCAGGGATACGCAGTATTTT.

The V and J genes are TRBV5-6 and TRBJ2-1; D may correspond to TRBD1 or TRBD2 (7 bases each). The length of the CDR3 is 17 residues. Germline V gene data show CDR1 as SGHDT and CDR2 as YYEEEE. V was pared by 4 bases and J by 3 bases, with 20 bases between. In DNA, the CDR3 is TGTGCCAGCAGCCAGGGGGGGAAGCCACAGGGCTACAATGAGCAGTTCTTC. As protein: CASSQGGKPQGYNEQFF.

The V call is TRBV10-3, the J call TRBJ1-1; unclear D gene. Per the germline V gene, CDR1 is ENHRY and CDR2 is SYGVKD. CDR3 length: 14 amino acids. Trimming removed 3 bases from V and 1 base from J, with 9 bases in between. The CDR3, as DNA: TGTGCCATCAGTGATCGTCTGCCGAACACTGAAGCTTTCTTT. Translating gives CAISDRLPNTEAFF.

The V and J genes are TRBV27 and TRBJ2-5; D gene ambiguous. Trimming removed 0 bases from V and 7 bases from J, with 15 bases in between. The V gene's germline CDR1 is MNHEY and CDR2 SMNVEV (reference sequence). The CDR3 has 15 amino acids. The CDR3 spells CASSLSPGAPLTQYF. CDR3 nucleotides: TGTGCCAGCAGTTTATCGCCGGGCGCCCCACTGACCCAGTACTTC.

The chain has TRBV19 and TRBJ2-2, with TRBD1 identical over 7 bases. Trimming took 7 bases from V and 4 from J; bases not matched to a gene: 6. This CDR3 comprises 14 residues. In germline, CDR1 is LNHDA, CDR2 SQIVND (reference sequence). The CDR3 is CASTPGQPTGELFF. CDR3 in DNA: TGTGCCAGTACTCCGGGACAGCCCACCGGGGAGCTGTTTTTT.

This clone was observed a handful of times. The chain combines TRBV9 with TRBJ2-2, with 7 bases lining up with TRBD2. The CDR3 has 19 amino acids. V lost 2 bases and J lost 4; bases outside the gene matches: 17. Germline loops: CDR1 SGDLS, CDR2 YYNGEE. CDR3 coding DNA: TGTGCCAGCAGCGTTTCGAAACTAGCGACCTACGGTGGCACCGGGGAGCTGTTTTTT. Translated: CASSVSKLATYGGTGELFF.

This clone was recorded once. The rearrangement links TRBV6-6 to TRBJ2-5; D tentatively fits TRBD1 or TRBD2 (6 bases each). Trimming removed 4 bases at V and 11 bases at J, with 23 bases between. The germline CDR1 and CDR2 sequences are MNHNY and SVGAGI (reference sequence). The CDR3 length is 15 residues. The CDR3 loop is CASSWRGEAIMEQYF. The CDR3 region has the DNA TGTGCCAGCAGTTGGAGGGGGGAAGCCATTATGGAGCAGTACTTC.

CDR3 sequence reads: CASGLSGQDRYGYTF. The CDR3 DNA reads TGTGCTAGTGGTTTGTCAGGGCAGGACCGCTATGGCTACACCTTC. V gene TRBV12-5 combines with J gene TRBJ1-2; TRBD1 is a possible D gene (5 bases). The germline V and J ends were trimmed by 2 bases and 4 bases, with 14 bases remaining between them. CDR3 length: 15 amino acids. Germline loops: CDR1 LGHNT, CDR2 FRNRAP. Drawing the rest from reference TRBV12-5 and TRBJ1-2, the complete variable domain is DARVTQTPRHKVTEMGQEVTMRCQPILGHNTVFWYRQTMMQGLELLAYFRNRAPLDDSGMPKDRFSAEMPDATLATLKIQPSEPRDSAVYFCASGLSGQDRYGYTFGSGTRLTVV.

The chain has TRBV6-1 and TRBJ2-7; 7 bases fit TRBD1. This CDR3 spans 17 amino acids. With 6 bases clipped from V and 2 bases from J, the junction kept 16 bases outside the gene matches. From germline, CDR1 is MNHNS and CDR2 SASEGT. The CDR3: CASRESPIRGQPYEQYF. CDR3 sequence (DNA): TGTGCCAGCAGGGAAAGCCCCATTCGGGGACAGCCCTACGAGCAGTACTTC.

The chain recombines TRBV6-5 with TRBJ2-3, with D possibly TRBD2 on 6 matching bases. The CDR3 is 14 amino acids. Germline V gene data show CDR1 as MNHEY and CDR2 as SVGAGI. V gave up 6 bases and J gave up 0 bases, with 10 bases separating them. In nucleotides, the CDR3 is TGTGCCAGCAGGAATAGCGGAAGCACAGATACGCAGTATTTT. It is translated as CASRNSGSTDTQYF.